This T cell receptor beta chain was sequenced in a study of identical twins. Study-wide findings and caveats: With abundant cord blood beta clonotypes, insertions were fewer; memory repertoires showed no such pattern. One should note that invariant MAIT and iNKT cells could partly confound zero-insertion analyses.

A note on this clonotype: What it binds is not known.

TCRdb reanalysed the 5' RACE reads using MiXCR and keeps one entry per CDR3 protein. This sample yields some 710,000 distinct CDR3 sequences, of which roughly 6% are seen a single time; 1.5% to 2% belongs to the top ten. V shed 7 bases and J shed 4 bases, with 17 bases lying between them. CDR1 MDHEN and CDR2 SYDVKM come from the germline V gene. This CDR3 has 15 amino acids. This sequence joins TRBV28 and TRBJ2-1; D not resolved. This sequence originates from a man aged 18-30 years in good health. The sample taken for sequencing was naive T cells sorted from blood. This CDR3 reads CASTSPVRTYNEQFF. The CDR3 region has the DNA TGTGCCAGCACCTCCCCGGTGAGGACGTACAATGAGCAGTTCTTC.